This entry is about one T cell receptor (beta chain). J lost 5 bases, V lost 6 bases, and 5 bases had no gene match. CDR3 length: 13 residues. Germline V lookup: CDR1 LNHDA, CDR2 SQIVND (reference sequence). The data originate from a study of blood T cell repertoires in COVID-19. Per the study methods: Estimated nucleated cell counts came from reference gene primer amplification. The table came from immunoSEQ multiplex PCR; TCRdb's copy has only in-frame clones and leaves some out. V and J calls and clone size follow that table, whereas D and trimming were derived from the DNA. The sample holds a few hundred thousand clones, about 88% seen once.

Sequencing was carried out using peripheral blood. This receptor was identified in a man younger than 35 with active or convalescent COVID-19. The genes are TRBV19 and TRBJ1-1; TRBD1 matches 8 bases. CDR3 in DNA: TGTGCCAGTAGGGACAGGGCGAAAACTGAAGCTTTCTTT. This sequence encodes CASRDRAKTEAFF.